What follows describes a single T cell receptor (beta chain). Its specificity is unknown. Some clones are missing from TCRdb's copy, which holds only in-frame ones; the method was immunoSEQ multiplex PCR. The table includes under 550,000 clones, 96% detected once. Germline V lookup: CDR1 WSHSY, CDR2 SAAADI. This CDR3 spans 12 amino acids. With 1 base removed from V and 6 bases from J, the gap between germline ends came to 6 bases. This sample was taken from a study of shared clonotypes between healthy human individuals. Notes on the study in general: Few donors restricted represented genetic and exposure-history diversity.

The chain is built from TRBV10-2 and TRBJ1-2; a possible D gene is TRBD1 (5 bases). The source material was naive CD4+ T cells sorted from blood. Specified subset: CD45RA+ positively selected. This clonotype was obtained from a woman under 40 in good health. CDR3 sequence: CASSEFRDGYTF. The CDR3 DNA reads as TGCGCCAGCAGTGAGTTCAGGGATGGCTACACCTTC.